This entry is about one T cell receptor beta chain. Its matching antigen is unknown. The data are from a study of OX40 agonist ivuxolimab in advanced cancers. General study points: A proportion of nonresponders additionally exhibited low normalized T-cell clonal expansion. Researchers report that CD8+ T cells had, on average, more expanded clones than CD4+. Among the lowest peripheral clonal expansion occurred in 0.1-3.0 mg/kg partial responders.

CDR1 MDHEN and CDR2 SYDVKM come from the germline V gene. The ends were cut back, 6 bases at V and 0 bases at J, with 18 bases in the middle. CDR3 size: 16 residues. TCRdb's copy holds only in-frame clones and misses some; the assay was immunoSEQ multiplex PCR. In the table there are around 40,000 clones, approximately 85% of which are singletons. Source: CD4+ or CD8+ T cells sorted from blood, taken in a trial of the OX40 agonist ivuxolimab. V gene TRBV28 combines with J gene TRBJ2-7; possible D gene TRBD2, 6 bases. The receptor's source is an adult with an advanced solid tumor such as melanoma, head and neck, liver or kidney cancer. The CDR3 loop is CASSPPGRSFSYEQYF. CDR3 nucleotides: TGTGCCAGCAGCCCCCCGGGGAGGTCGTTCTCCTACGAGCAGTACTTC.